This TCR beta chain emerged from a study of glioma-infiltrating T cells after dendritic cell vaccination (dated by TCRdb to the mid-2010s). A note on the overall study: A cohort of roughly 15 glioblastoma patients from Phase I and II dendritic cell vaccination trials was included, of whom 9 were newly diagnosed and 6 had recurrent disease. Between about 2002 and 2013, the patients were given dendritic cell vaccination pulsed with autologous tumor lysate. To make the vaccine, monocyte-derived dendritic cells were cultured for approximately 7 days with IL-4 and GM-CSF and then pulsed overnight with autologous tumor lysate. Three intradermal dendritic cell vaccine injections were administered to patients at biweekly intervals in the arm below the axilla. In glioblastoma patients vaccinated with dendritic cells, deep sequencing of TCR beta CDR3 regions served to measure the amount of tumor-infiltrating lymphocytes and to compare repertoires between tumor and blood. Survival after dendritic cell vaccination was correlated with TCR sequencing metrics, such as TIL content and the overlap between tumor and blood repertoires. The paper's findings and limits, for the study overall: The TCR overlap response model with three groups was called speculative and said to need prospective validation. The cohort was small and heterogeneous, only a few patients had full blood and tumor sets, and even fewer had initial-recurrent tumor pairs. Longer time to progression and overall survival after dendritic cell vaccination were predicted by higher estimated pretreatment TIL content. TCR clonality showed no direct relationship with survival, which suggests that a diverse polyclonal response may be important.

Remarks on this clone: Which antigen it targets is not known. No base qualities exist here, and no much larger clone lies one base off it.

The CDR3 spans 16 residues, from the cysteine through the phenylalanine. The sequence is cut down to CDR3 DNA, 48 bases in frame from base 1. At the junction V is shortened by 1 base and J by 13 bases; bases outside the gene matches: 13. Via the germline V gene, CDR1 is MGHDK and CDR2 SYGVNS. TCRB CDR3 regions were amplified from around 1.9 ug genomic DNA, or all available DNA if less, using the immunoSEQ assay. The multiplex PCR employed 60 forward primers targeting TCR V beta segments and 13 reverse primers targeting J beta segments. To estimate reads per starting template, synthetic control templates were spiked into each sample at limiting dilution. Reads of 87 bp were generated by sequencing on the Illumina HiSeq System. Turning to the authors' computational methods: PCR and sequencing errors were removed by merging closely related sequences with a nearest neighbor algorithm. TCR overlap was defined as the percentage of unique tumor TCR beta sequences that were also found in the peripheral blood of the same patient. TCRdb obtained this table from immuneACCESS and retained in-frame rearrangements with V and J assigned. These tables miss some clones; where compared with another copy, unresolved V genes account for less than half of the shortfall, and the remainder is unexplained. The DNA gave D and trimming, while V, J and clone size come from that table. The sample table records some 70,000 clones; 82% of these occur just once. About 9% of the sample is in the top ten clones.

Patients were selected on the basis of adequate residual fresh-frozen tumor tissue and more than two years of available survival data. An isocitrate dehydrogenase mutation was not carried by any of the glioblastoma patients, although molecular status was otherwise variable. PBMC collection took place before vaccination, two weeks after the third vaccination, and at tumor progression if progression occurred. Genomic DNA was extracted with the Qiagen DNeasy Blood extraction Kit. The sequence is built from TRBV25-1 and TRBJ2-1; 10 central bases correspond to TRBD2. Sequences were derived from blood, sampled before dendritic cell vaccination. This receptor was identified in a human donor with glioblastoma. The DNA sequence follows: TGTGCCAGCAGTGAATTAGGAACTAGCGGGGTTCAGATACAGTTCTTC. It specifies CASSELGTSGVQIQFF.